Included here is one T cell receptor (beta chain) sequence, with context. Its target is not known. CDR1 and CDR2 from the germline V gene are PRHDT and FYEKMQ (reference sequence). CDR3 size: 12 residues. V was shortened by 0 bases and J by 8 bases, with 7 bases between the two germline ends. The data were taken from a study of memory CD4+ T cells and cytomegalovirus serostatus. In the study overall: Of the healthy Belgian adults, roughly ten were CMV seropositive and approximately 25 seronegative. Study results and limitations: Suggested: most of the CMV-linked TCR signature lies in CD4+ memory cells.

Clones were sequenced by immunoSEQ multiplex PCR, and TCRdb holds only the in-frame ones, with some missing. Of 55,000 to 65,000 clones in the sample, more than 75% were seen once. Single viable CD3+CD4+CD8-CD45RO+ cells were sorted as the memory CD4+ T cells. The chain recombines TRBV13 with TRBJ1-2; tentative D call: TRBD1 (6 bases). Sequencing input: memory CD4+ T cells from blood. The receptor's source is an adult in good health and CMV-seronegative. CDR3 sequence: CASSLGQGGYTF. The DNA for the CDR3 is TGTGCCAGCAGCTTAGGGCAGGGGGGCTACACCTTC.